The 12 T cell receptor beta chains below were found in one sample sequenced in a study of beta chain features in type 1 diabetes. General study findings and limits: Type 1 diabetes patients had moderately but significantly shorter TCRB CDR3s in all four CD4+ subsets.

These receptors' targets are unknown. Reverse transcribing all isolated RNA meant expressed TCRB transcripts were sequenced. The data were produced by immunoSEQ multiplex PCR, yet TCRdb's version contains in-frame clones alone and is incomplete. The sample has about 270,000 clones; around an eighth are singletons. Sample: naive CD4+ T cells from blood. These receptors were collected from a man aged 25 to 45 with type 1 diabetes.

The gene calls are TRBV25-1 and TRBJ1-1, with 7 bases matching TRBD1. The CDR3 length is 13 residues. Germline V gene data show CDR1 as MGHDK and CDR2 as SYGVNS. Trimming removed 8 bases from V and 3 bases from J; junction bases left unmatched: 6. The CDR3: CASRGGYDTEAFF. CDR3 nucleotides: TGTGCCAGCCGAGGGGGCTATGACACTGAAGCTTTCTTT.

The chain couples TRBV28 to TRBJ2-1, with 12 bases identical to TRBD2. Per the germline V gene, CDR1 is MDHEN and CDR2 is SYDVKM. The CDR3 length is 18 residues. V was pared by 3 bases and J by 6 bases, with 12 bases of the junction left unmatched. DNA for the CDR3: TGTGCCAGCAGTTTTCCCCGCCTAGCGGGAGGGCCCACCAATGAGCAGTTCTTC. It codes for CASSFPRLAGGPTNEQFF.

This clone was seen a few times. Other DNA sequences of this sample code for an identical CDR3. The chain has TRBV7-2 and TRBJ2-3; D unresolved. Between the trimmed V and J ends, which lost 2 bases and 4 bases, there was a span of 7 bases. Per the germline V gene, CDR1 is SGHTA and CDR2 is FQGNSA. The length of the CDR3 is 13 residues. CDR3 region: CASSLRSPDTQYF. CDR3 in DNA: TGTGCCAGCAGCTTAAGGAGCCCAGATACGCAGTATTTT. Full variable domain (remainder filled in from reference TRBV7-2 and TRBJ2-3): GAGVSQSPSNKVTEKGKDVELRCDPISGHTALYWYRQSLGQGLEFLIYFQGNSAPDKSGLPSDRFSAERTGGSVSTLTIQRTQQEDSAVYLCASSLRSPDTQYFGPGTRLTVL.

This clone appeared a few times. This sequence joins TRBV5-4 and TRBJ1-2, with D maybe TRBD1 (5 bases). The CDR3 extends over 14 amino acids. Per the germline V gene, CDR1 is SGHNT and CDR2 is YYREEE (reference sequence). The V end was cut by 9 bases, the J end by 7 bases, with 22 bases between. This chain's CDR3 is CATYPGGGYGGYTF. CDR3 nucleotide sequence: TGTGCCACCTACCCCGGGGGGGGGTATGGTGGCTACACCTTC.

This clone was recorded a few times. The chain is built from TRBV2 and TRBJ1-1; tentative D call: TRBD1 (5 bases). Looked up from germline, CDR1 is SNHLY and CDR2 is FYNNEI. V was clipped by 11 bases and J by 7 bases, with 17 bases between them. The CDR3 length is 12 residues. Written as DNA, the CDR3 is TGTGCCCCGGGGGTCGGGGGAGGTGAAGCTTTCTTT. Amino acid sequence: CAPGVGGGEAFF.

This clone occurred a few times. The CDR3 nucleotides are TGTGCCAGCAGCCCAGGCACAGGGATCGGACAGCCCCAGCATTTT. Protein sequence: CASSPGTGIGQPQHF. V gene TRBV27 combines with J gene TRBJ1-5; perhaps TRBD1 as D (6 bases). Germline lookup yields CDR1 MNHEY and CDR2 SMNVEV (reference sequence). The CDR3 length is 15 residues. Trimming pared 6 bases from V and 7 bases from J, leaving 19 bases between.

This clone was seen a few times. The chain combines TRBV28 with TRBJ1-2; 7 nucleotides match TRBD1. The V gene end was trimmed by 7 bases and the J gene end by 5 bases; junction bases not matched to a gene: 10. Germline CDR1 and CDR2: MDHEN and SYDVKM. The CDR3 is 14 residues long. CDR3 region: CASTLQGPSYGYTF. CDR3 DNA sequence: TGTGCCAGCACATTACAGGGGCCTTCATATGGCTACACCTTC.

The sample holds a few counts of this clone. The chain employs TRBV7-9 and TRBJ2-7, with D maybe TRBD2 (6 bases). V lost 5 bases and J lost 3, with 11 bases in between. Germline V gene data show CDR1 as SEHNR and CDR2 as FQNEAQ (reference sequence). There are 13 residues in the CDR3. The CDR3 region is CASSLRGGYEQYF. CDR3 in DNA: TGTGCCAGCAGCCTCCGGGGAGGCTACGAGCAGTACTTC.

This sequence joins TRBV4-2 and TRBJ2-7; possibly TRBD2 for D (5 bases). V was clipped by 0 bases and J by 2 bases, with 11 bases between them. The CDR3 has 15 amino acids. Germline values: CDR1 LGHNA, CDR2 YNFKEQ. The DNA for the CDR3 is TGTGCCAGCAGCCAAGATCTACGGGGTACCTACGAGCAGTACTTC. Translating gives CASSQDLRGTYEQYF.

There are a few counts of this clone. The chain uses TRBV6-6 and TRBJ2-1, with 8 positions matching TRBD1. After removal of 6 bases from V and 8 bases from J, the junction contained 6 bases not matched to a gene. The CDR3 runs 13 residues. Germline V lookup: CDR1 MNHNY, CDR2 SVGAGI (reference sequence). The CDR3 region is CASRVQGGDEQFF. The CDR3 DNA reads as TGTGCCAGCAGGGTACAGGGGGGTGATGAGCAGTTCTTC.

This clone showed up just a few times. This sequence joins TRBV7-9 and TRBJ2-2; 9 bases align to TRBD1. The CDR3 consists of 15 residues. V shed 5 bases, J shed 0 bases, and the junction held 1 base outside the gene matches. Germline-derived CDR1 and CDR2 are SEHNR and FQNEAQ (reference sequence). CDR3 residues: CASSRDRANTGELFF. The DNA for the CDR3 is TGTGCCAGCAGCAGGGACAGGGCGAACACCGGGGAGCTGTTTTTT.

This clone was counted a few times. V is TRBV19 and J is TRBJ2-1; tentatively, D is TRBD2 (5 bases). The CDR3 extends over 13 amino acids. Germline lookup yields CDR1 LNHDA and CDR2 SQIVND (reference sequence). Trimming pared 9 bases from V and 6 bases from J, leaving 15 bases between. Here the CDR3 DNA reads TGTGCCAGCTTCACGGACTGGGGCAATGAGCAGTTCTTC. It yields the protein CASFTDWGNEQFF.